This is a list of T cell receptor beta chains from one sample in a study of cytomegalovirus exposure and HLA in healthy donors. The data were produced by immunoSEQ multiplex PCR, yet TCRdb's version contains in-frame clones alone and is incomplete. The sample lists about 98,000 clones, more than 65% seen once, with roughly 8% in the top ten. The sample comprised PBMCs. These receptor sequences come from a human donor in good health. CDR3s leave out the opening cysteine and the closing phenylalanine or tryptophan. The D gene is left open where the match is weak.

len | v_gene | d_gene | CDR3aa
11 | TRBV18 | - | ASSPTREGAAF
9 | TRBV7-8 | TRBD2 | ASSLSGEQF
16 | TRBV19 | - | ASSIRSGWQSSGNTIY
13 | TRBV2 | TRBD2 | ASKRRQLAGDEQY
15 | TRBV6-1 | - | ASSESWVPDNAYEQY
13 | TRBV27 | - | ASSFIGFHSYEQY
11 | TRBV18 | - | ASSPFQATEAF
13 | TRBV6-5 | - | ASSTGGPLDYGYT
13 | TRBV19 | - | ASSISRGRNQPQH
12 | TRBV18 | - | ASSPPTGGTEAF
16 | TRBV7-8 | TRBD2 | ASSLTHSGGASTGELF
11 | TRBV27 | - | ASSPPGGRGYT
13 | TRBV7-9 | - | ASRPGTSSYNEQF
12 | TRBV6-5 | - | ASSYKSGAYEQY
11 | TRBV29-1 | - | SVEGPGGDEQY
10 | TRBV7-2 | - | ASSKTRETQY